This T cell receptor (beta chain) was documented in a study of T cells in Graves' hyperthyroidism and ophthalmopathy. Findings and limits, study-wide: Stable hyperthyroidism was separated from ophthalmopathy by a model based on 13 V-J features.

Researchers took RNA transcripts and amplified the TCR beta CDR3 regions from them. An initial round of RT-PCR targeting the TCR CDR3 relied on the HTBI primer set. TCRdb fed the multiplex PCR reads into MiXCR, producing one record per CDR3 protein. The repertoire holds 640,000 or so distinct CDR3 sequences, around 15% seen once, with around 4.1% in the top ten. Germline CDR1 and CDR2: SQVTM and ANQGSEA. V lost 6 bases and J lost 0, with 9 bases in between. The CDR3 has 13 amino acids. This clonotype was counted many times. Its antigen is not identified. The source of this sequence is a woman in her thirties or forties with Graves' ophthalmopathy. The V call is TRBV29-1, the J call TRBJ1-5; no firm D call. Sequencing input: blood. CDR3 amino acids: CSVRWGSNQPQHF. As DNA, the CDR3 is TGCAGCGTGCGTTGGGGTAGCAATCAGCCCCAGCATTTT.